This TCR beta chain was captured by sequencing in a study of T cells in Graves' hyperthyroidism and ophthalmopathy. Study details: The authors collected peripheral blood at initial diagnosis, before any treatment.

Study-level findings and limits: Most thyroid clonotypes that were expanded above 0.001 also turned up in blood.

Amplification yielded TCR beta CDR3 regions, with RNA transcripts as the source. The HTBI set primed first-round TCR CDR3 RT-PCR. TCRdb redid the calling of the multiplex PCR reads with MiXCR, one entry per CDR3 protein. Of about 400,000 distinct CDR3 sequences listed, approximately 15% are singletons. This clonotype showed up just a few times. The antigen remains undetermined. Every diagnosis used clinical symptoms, serum thyroxine and TRAb, thyroid ultrasound and orbital computed tomography. Germline CDR1 is KGHSH and CDR2 is LQKENI. CDR3 length: 19 amino acids. V gave up 2 bases and J gave up 0 bases; unmatched junction bases: 9.

The sequence came from a woman younger than 45 with Graves' hyperthyroidism. Material for sequencing was blood. This rearrangement joins TRBV18 to TRBJ2-4; 11 positions agree with TRBD2. The CDR3 reads CASSPVATSGVQAKNIQYF. The CDR3 DNA reads TGTGCCAGCTCACCAGTCGCGACTAGCGGGGTACAAGCCAAAAACATTCAGTACTTC. Based on the CDR3 plus reference TRBV18 and TRBJ2-4, the full variable domain is NAGVMQNPRHLVRRRGQEARLRCSPMKGHSHVYWYRQLPEEGLKFMVYLQKENIIDESGMPKERFSAEFPKEGPSILRIQQVVRGDSAAYFCASSPVATSGVQAKNIQYFGAGTRLSVL.